This is a list of T cell receptor beta chains from one sample in a study of blood T cell dynamics during melanoma immunotherapy. Method: immunoSEQ multiplex PCR; TCRdb's copy keeps in-frame clones and lacks some. The sample lists roughly 6,600 clones, about 85% seen once, with around 35% in the top ten. The material sequenced was blood, taken from a patient treated with checkpoint blockade. The receptors stem from a human donor with melanoma. Some clones in this sample may be carry-over from other donors' samples. Both conserved end residues are part of each CDR3. The order of the fields is J gene, D gene, clone size, V gene, CDR3 protein, CDR3 DNA. The D gene is left open where the match is weak. Size is omitted from some rows. Given values are once, few, many or a class for expanded clones.

>TRBJ1-1|TRBD1|-|TRBV5-6
CASSLDDRDTEAFF
TGTGCCAGCAGCTTGGATGACAGGGACACTGAAGCTTTCTTT
>TRBJ2-3|-|-|TRBV9
CASSVRAGSSTDTQYF
TGTGCCAGCAGCGTAAGGGCGGGGTCTAGCACAGATACGCAGTATTTT
>TRBJ2-6|TRBD2|-|TRBV5-4
CASSKGLAGTGSGANVLTF
TGTGCCAGCAGCAAGGGACTAGCGGGGACCGGCTCTGGGGCCAACGTCCTGACTTTC
>TRBJ2-1|-|-|TRBV28
CASSLSVANEQFF
TGTGCCAGCAGTTTATCGGTAGCCAATGAGCAGTTCTTC
>TRBJ1-1|TRBD1|-|TRBV2
CASTDRDLENTEAFF
TGTGCCAGCACCGACAGGGATTTGGAGAACACTGAAGCTTTCTTT
>TRBJ1-6|TRBD1|-|TRBV5-1
CASSRAGGDNSPLHF
TGCGCCAGCAGCAGGGCAGGGGGGGATAATTCACCCCTCCACTTT
>TRBJ1-3|-|-|TRBV28
CASSSDRSSGNTIYF
TGTGCCAGCAGCTCGGACAGAAGCTCTGGAAACACCATATATTTT
>TRBJ2-5|-|-|TRBV7-9
CASSLDRRKETQYF
TGTGCCAGCAGCTTAGACAGGAGAAAAGAGACCCAGTACTTC
>TRBJ1-5|-|few|TRBV23-1
CASSQSGAQPQHF
TGCGCCAGCAGTCAATCGGGGGCTCAGCCCCAGCATTTT
>TRBJ1-6|-|few|TRBV4-3
CASSQASRTVTRMHF
TGCGCCAGCAGCCAAGCCTCAAGGACAGTGACCCGAATGCACTTT
>TRBJ1-5|TRBD1|-|TRBV15
CATSGDRGSNQPQHF
TGTGCCACCAGCGGGGACAGGGGTAGCAATCAGCCCCAGCATTTT
>TRBJ1-2|-|-|TRBV4-2
CASSKGQGDGYTF
TGTGCCAGCAGCAAGGGCCAGGGAGACGGCTACACCTTC
>TRBJ2-5|-|once|TRBV4-1
CASSQVVRRQETQYF
TGCGCCAGCAGCCAAGTGGTTCGGCGCCAAGAGACCCAGTACTTC
>TRBJ2-7|TRBD2|-|TRBV5-6
CASSPGTSAYEQYF
TGTGCCAGCAGTCCCGGGACTAGCGCCTACGAGCAGTACTTC
>TRBJ1-5|-|-|TRBV28
CASSFSGEDQPQHF
TGTGCCAGCAGTTTCTCAGGGGAAGATCAGCCCCAGCATTTT
>TRBJ2-1|TRBD1|once|TRBV11-3
CASSPGQGISYNEQFF
TGTGCCAGCAGCCCGGGACAGGGGATCTCCTACAATGAGCAGTTCTTC
>TRBJ2-1|-|-|TRBV19
CAGSDVGSSYNEQFF
TGTGCCGGTAGCGACGTCGGAAGCTCCTACAATGAGCAGTTCTTC
>TRBJ2-1|TRBD2|-|TRBV7-2
CASSLVLASGGTPNEQFF
TGTGCCAGCAGCTTAGTATTGGCTAGCGGGGGTACCCCCAATGAGCAGTTCTTC
>TRBJ2-1|-|-|TRBV9
CASSVLDSYNEQFF
TGTGCCAGCAGCGTACTAGACTCTTACAATGAGCAGTTCTTC
>TRBJ2-1|-|-|TRBV2
CAIRATYNEQFF
TGTGCCATTCGGGCCACCTACAATGAGCAGTTCTTC
>TRBJ2-7|-|-|TRBV7-9
CASSPGAYEQYF
TGTGCCAGCAGCCCTGGGGCCTACGAGCAGTACTTC
>TRBJ1-2|-|-|TRBV6-4
CASLRQTYGYTF
TGTGCCAGCCTACGACAGACCTATGGCTACACCTTC
>TRBJ2-7|TRBD1|-|TRBV7-2
CASSYPGQGVYEQYF
TGTGCCAGCAGCTATCCGGGACAGGGAGTCTACGAGCAGTACTTC